This TCR beta chain was obtained from a study of PD-L1 blockade in urothelial cancer. With 5 bases removed from V and 0 bases from J, the gap between germline ends came to 3 bases. CDR3 length: 11 residues. Per germline, CDR1 DFQATT and CDR2 SNEGSKA (reference sequence). The time point was: pretreatment peripheral blood. Each PCR contained spiked-in synthetic TCR analog templates. Sequencing was performed with immunoSEQ multiplex PCR; in TCRdb, only in-frame clones are kept and a portion is missing. This sample carries tens of thousands of clones, approximately 80% of them seen once, and the ten largest clones take roughly 5%.

The clonotype was recovered from a man between 70 and 80 years old with urothelial cancer. The chain couples TRBV20-1 to TRBJ2-3; the D is unclear. The sample in question was PBMCs, obtained around atezolizumab (anti-PD-L1) treatment. The CDR3 nucleotides read TGCAGTGCTGGCAGCACAGATACGCAGTATTTT. Residues: CSAGSTDTQYF.